This T cell receptor (beta chain) was obtained from a study of OX40 agonist ivuxolimab in advanced cancers. Overall study findings and caveats: CD8+ T cells averaged more expanded clones than CD4+.

Germline trimming cut 9 bases from V and 8 bases from J; bases unmatched to any gene: 5. Germline CDR1 and CDR2: SGHRS and YFSETQ. This CDR3 region has 12 residues. This clone was recorded only once. What it binds is not known. TCRdb's table, derived via immunoSEQ multiplex PCR, lists solely in-frame clones and lacks some. The table records approximately 68,000 clones, around 91% of them present only once. This chain uses TRBV5-1 with TRBJ2-1; 10 bases map to TRBD2. This clonotype was sampled from an adult with an advanced solid tumor such as melanoma, head and neck, liver or kidney cancer. The input for sequencing was CD4+ or CD8+ T cells sorted from blood, taken in a trial of the OX40 agonist ivuxolimab. In DNA form, the CDR3 reads TGCGCCAACCCAGCGGGAGGGGATGAGCAGTTCTTC. Its translation: CANPAGGDEQFF. Drawing the rest from reference TRBV5-1 and TRBJ2-1, the complete variable domain is KAGVTQTPRYLIKTRGQQVTLSCSPISGHRSVSWYQQTPGQGLQFLFEYFSETQRNKGNFPGRFSGRQFSNSRSEMNVSTLELGDSALYLCANPAGGDEQFFGPGTRLTVL.